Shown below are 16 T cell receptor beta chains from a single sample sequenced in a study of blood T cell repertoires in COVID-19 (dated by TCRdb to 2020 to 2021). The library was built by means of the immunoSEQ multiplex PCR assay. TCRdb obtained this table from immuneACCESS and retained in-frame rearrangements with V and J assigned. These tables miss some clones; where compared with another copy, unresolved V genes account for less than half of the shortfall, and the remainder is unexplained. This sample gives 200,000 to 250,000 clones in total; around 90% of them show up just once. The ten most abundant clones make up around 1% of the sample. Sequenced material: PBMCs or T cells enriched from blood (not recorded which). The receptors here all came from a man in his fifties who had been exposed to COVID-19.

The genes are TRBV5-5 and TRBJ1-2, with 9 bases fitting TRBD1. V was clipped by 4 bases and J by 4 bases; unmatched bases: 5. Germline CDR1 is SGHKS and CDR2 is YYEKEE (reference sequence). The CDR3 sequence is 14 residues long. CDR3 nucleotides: TGTGCCAGCAGCCTGGGACAGGGACTCTATGGCTACACCTTC. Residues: CASSLGQGLYGYTF.

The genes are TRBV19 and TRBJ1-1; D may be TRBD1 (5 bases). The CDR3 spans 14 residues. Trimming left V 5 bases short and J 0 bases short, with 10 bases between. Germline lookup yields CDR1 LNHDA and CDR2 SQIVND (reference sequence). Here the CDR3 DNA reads TGTGCCAGTAGTCCCACGACAGTGAACACTGAAGCTTTCTTT. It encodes CASSPTTVNTEAFF.

DNA of the CDR3: TGTGCCAGCAGTTACCAACCGGGACAGATGAACACTGAAGCTTTCTTT. Its translation is CASSYQPGQMNTEAFF. The chain recombines TRBV6-5 with TRBJ1-1, with 7 positions matching TRBD1. The V segment lost 2 bases and the J segment 0 bases; nucleotides outside the gene matches: 6. The CDR3 spans 16 residues. Germline CDR1 MNHEY, CDR2 SVGAGI.

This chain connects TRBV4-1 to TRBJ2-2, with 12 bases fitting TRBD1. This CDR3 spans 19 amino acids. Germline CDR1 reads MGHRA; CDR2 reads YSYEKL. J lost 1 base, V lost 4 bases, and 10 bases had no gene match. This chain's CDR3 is CASSRRDRGRRRNTGELFF. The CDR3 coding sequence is TGCGCCAGCAGCCGCCGGGACAGGGGGCGCCGGCGGAACACCGGGGAGCTGTTTTTT.

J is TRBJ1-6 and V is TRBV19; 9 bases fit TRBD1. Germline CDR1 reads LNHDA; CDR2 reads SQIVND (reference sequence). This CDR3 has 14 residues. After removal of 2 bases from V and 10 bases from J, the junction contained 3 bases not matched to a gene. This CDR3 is CASSIWTGDSPLHF. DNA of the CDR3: TGTGCCAGTAGTATATGGACAGGGGACTCACCCCTCCACTTT. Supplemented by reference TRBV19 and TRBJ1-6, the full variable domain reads DGGITQSPKYLFRKEGQNVTLSCEQNLNHDAMYWYRQDPGQGLRLIYYSQIVNDFQKGDIAEGYSVSREKKESFPLTVTSAQKNPTAFYLCASSIWTGDSPLHFGNGTRLTVT.

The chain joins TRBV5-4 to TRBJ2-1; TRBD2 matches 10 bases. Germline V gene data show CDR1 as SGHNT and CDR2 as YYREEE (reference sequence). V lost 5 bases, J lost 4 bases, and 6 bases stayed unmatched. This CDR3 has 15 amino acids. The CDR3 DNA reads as TGTGCCAGCAGTTACAGCGGGGGGGCTTACAATGAGCAGTTCTTC. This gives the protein CASSYSGGAYNEQFF.

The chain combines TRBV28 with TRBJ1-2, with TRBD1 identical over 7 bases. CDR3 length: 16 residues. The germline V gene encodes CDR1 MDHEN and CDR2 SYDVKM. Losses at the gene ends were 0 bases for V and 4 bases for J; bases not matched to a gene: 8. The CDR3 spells CASSLWQTGSSYGYTF. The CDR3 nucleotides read TGTGCCAGCAGTTTATGGCAGACAGGGTCCAGCTATGGCTACACCTTC.

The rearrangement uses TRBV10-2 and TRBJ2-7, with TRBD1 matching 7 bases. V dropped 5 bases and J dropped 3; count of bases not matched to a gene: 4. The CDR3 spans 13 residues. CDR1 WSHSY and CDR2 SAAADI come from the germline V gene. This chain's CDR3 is CASSWDSFYEQYV. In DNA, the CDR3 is TGCGCCAGCAGTTGGGACAGCTTCTACGAGCAGTACGTC.

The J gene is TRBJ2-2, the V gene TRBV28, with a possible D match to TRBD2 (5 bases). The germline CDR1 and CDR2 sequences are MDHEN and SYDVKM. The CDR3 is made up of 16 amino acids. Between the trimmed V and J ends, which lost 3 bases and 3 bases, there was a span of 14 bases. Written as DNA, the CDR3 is TGTGCCAGCAGTTTTGCTTCCCGGGGATACACCGGGGAGCTGTTTTTT. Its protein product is CASSFASRGYTGELFF.

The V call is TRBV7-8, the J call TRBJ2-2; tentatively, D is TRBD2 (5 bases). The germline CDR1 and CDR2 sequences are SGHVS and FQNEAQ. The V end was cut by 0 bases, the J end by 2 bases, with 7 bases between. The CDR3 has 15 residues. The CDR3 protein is CASSLAGRNTGELFF. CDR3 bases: TGTGCCAGCAGCTTAGCAGGGAGAAACACCGGGGAGCTGTTTTTT.

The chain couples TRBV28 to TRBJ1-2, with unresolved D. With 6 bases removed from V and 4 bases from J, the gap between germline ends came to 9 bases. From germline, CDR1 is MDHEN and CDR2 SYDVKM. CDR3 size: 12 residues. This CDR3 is CASSSGSYGYTF. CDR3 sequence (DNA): TGTGCCAGCAGCTCAGGTAGCTATGGCTACACCTTC.

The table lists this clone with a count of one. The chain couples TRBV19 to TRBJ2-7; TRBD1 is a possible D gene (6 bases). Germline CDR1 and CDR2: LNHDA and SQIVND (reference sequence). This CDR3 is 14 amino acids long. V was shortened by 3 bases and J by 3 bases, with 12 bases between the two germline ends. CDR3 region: CASSIGGTFYEQYF. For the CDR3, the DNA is TGTGCCAGTAGTATTGGGGGCACCTTCTACGAGCAGTACTTC. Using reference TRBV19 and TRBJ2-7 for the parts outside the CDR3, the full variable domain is DGGITQSPKYLFRKEGQNVTLSCEQNLNHDAMYWYRQDPGQGLRLIYYSQIVNDFQKGDIAEGYSVSREKKESFPLTVTSAQKNPTAFYLCASSIGGTFYEQYFGPGTRLTVT.

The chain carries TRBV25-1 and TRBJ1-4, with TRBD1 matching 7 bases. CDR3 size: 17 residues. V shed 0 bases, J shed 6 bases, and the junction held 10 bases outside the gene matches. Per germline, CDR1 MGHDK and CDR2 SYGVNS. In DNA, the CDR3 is TGTGCCAGCAGTGAATATGAGGTCCAGGGGGTTTATGAAAAACTGTTTTTT. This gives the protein CASSEYEVQGVYEKLFF.

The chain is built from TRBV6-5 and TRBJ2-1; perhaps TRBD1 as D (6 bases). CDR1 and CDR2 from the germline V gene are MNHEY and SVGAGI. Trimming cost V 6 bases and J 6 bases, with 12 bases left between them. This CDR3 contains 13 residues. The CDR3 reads CASRQGVPNEQFF. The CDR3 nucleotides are TGTGCCAGCAGACAGGGAGTTCCCAATGAGCAGTTCTTC.

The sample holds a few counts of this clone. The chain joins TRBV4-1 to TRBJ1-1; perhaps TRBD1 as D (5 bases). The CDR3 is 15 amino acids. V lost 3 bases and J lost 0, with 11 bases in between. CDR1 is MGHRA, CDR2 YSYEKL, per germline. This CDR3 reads CASSQTEIMNTEAFF. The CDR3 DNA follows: TGCGCCAGCAGCCAGACAGAGATCATGAACACTGAAGCTTTCTTT.

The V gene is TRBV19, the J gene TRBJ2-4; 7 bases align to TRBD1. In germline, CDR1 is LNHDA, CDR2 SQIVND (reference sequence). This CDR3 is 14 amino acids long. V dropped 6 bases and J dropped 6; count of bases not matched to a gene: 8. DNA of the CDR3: TGTGCCAGTAGCCGTTCGACAGGGCTAAACATTCAGTACTTC. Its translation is CASSRSTGLNIQYF.